Below, 9 T cell receptor beta chains from the same sample are listed, as sequenced in a study of T cell repertoires in cytomegalovirus infection (dated by TCRdb to between 2019 and 2020). The listed sequencing device is Illumina HiSeq 1500. TCRdb redid the processing of the public reads, applying fastp at Q25 and MiXCR, and retained in-frame beta chains. Each record represents a unique CDR3 protein, reported with the most common genes and DNA among its rows. In all, the sample holds approximately 140,000 distinct CDR3 sequences, and approximately 9.2% of those were seen once. Around 10% of the sample goes to the ten largest clones. The sample comprised PBMCs. Receptors were obtained from a human donor in good health (CMV status not recorded). Some clones in this sample may be carry-over from other donors' samples.

The chain couples TRBV19 to TRBJ1-1; no reliable D call. The germline V and J ends were trimmed by 6 bases and 0 bases, with 8 bases remaining between them. The CDR3 sequence is 13 residues long. The germline V gene encodes CDR1 LNHDA and CDR2 SQIVND (reference sequence). Written as DNA, the CDR3 is TGTGCCAGTAGACTACGGGTGAACACTGAAGCTTTCTTT. As protein: CASRLRVNTEAFF. The full variable domain, its missing parts supplied by reference TRBV19 and TRBJ1-1, is DGGITQSPKYLFRKEGQNVTLSCEQNLNHDAMYWYRQDPGQGLRLIYYSQIVNDFQKGDIAEGYSVSREKKESFPLTVTSAQKNPTAFYLCASRLRVNTEAFFGQGTRLTVV.

The chain has TRBV30 and TRBJ2-5; tentatively, D is TRBD1 (5 bases). The CDR3 sequence is 15 residues long. CDR1 GTSNPN and CDR2 SVGIG come from the germline V gene (reference sequence). V lost 5 bases, J lost 4 bases, and 20 bases lay in between. DNA for the CDR3: TGTGCCTGGGACCCCGGGCAGGGATTTGGAGAGACCCAGTACTTC. It codes for CAWDPGQGFGETQYF.

J is TRBJ1-1 and V is TRBV19, with 9 bases identical to TRBD1. The length of the CDR3 is 15 residues. Germline-derived CDR1 and CDR2 are LNHDA and SQIVND (reference sequence). The J segment lost 2 bases and the V segment lost 7 bases, leaving 8 bases of the junction unmatched. The CDR3 protein is CASKETGGTNTEAFF. The CDR3 coding sequence is TGTGCCAGTAAAGAGACAGGGGGAACAAACACTGAAGCTTTCTTT.

In its sample, this clonotype was seen many times. V is TRBV4-1 and J is TRBJ1-1; unclear D gene. CDR3 size: 13 residues. The V end was cut by 4 bases, the J end by 0 bases, with 6 bases between. Germline lookup yields CDR1 MGHRA and CDR2 YSYEKL. CDR3 loop: CASSLSVNTEAFF. CDR3 coding DNA: TGCGCCAGCAGCCTTTCAGTGAACACTGAAGCTTTCTTT.

This clonotype was detected only a few times. The V gene is TRBV5-1, the J gene TRBJ2-1; D may correspond to TRBD1 or TRBD2 (5 bases each). V was cut by 1 base and J by 5 bases, with 13 bases left in between. CDR1 and CDR2 (germline): SGHRS, YFSETQ. CDR3 length: 15 residues. CDR3 nucleotide sequence: TGCGCCAGCAGCTTGCAGGGACCGAACAACAATGAGCAGTTCTTC. This translates into CASSLQGPNNNEQFF.

This clonotype occurred many times. The CDR3 is CASSPGQGLIVPQHF. CDR3 in DNA: TGTGCCAGCAGCCCCGGACAGGGACTAATTGTGCCCCAGCATTTT. V usage is TRBV7-6 and J usage is TRBJ1-5; 8 bases map to TRBD1. The CDR3 extends over 15 amino acids. Trimming at V came to 5 bases and at J to 9 bases, leaving 12 bases not matched to a gene. CDR1 is SGHVS, CDR2 FNYEAQ, per germline.

Ten or more counts support this clonotype. This chain links TRBV20-1 with TRBJ1-2; perhaps TRBD1 as D (6 bases). CDR1 is DFQATT and CDR2 is SNEGSKA in the germline V gene (reference sequence). The CDR3 has 13 amino acids. Trimming stripped 4 bases from V and 0 bases from J, with 9 bases between. DNA for the CDR3: TGCAGTGCTATCAGGGGCCCTAACTATGGCTACACCTTC. Translated, it gives CSAIRGPNYGYTF.

A note on this clonotype: A single base separates this from a much larger clone, so it may be a read error. The CDR3 DNA follows: TGTGCCAGCAGTGACCCCGCGGGGACAGGAGCAGATACGCAGTATTTT. It translates to CASSDPAGTGADTQYF. The chain is built from TRBV2 and TRBJ2-3; TRBD1 matches 8 bases. This CDR3 region has 16 residues. Germline CDR1 reads SNHLY; CDR2 reads FYNNEI. With 3 bases clipped from V and 4 bases from J, the junction kept 9 bases outside the gene matches. Combining the CDR3 with reference TRBV2 and TRBJ2-3 gives the whole variable domain EPEVTQTPSHQVTQMGQEVILRCVPISNHLYFYWYRQILGQKVEFLVSFYNNEISEKSEIFDDQFSVERPDGSNFTLKIRSTKLEDSAMYFCASSDPAGTGADTQYFGPGTRLTVL.

This clonotype was picked up many times. This chain joins TRBV10-3 and TRBJ2-3; 7 bases are a match to TRBD1. Germline values: CDR1 ENHRY, CDR2 SYGVKD. The V and J ends lost 2 bases and 2 bases, in that order; junction bases with no gene match: 4. This CDR3 has 15 amino acids. The CDR3 loop is CAISEPTGLTDTQYF. The CDR3 DNA reads TGTGCCATCAGTGAGCCGACAGGGCTCACAGATACGCAGTATTTT.